These T cell receptor beta chains were read from a single sample in a study of T cell clonotyping in hematopoietic cell transplantation. TCRdb keeps only in-frame clones here, not all; method: immunoSEQ multiplex PCR. The table shows around 45,000 clones, with 80% to 85% occurring only once. The sequencing used peripheral blood mononuclear cells, collected before stem cell transplant. These receptors came from a man aged 60 to 75 with myelodysplastic syndrome. Some clones in this sample may be carry-over from other donors' samples. Each CDR3 is given without its conserved first and last residue.

j_call: TRBJ1-1
v_call: TRBV7-8
cdr3_aa: ASSLGRGHTEAF

j_call: TRBJ2-7
v_call: TRBV11-1
cdr3_aa: ASSRKLAGGYSYEQY

j_call: TRBJ1-5
v_call: TRBV7-9
cdr3_aa: ASSLTTGSYSNQPQH

j_call: TRBJ1-6
v_call: TRBV4-3
cdr3_aa: ASSRTGTGDSPLH

j_call: TRBJ1-1
v_call: TRBV7-8
cdr3_aa: ASSIDRFRANTEAF

j_call: TRBJ2-5
v_call: TRBV5-1
cdr3_aa: ASRSRGDQETQY

j_call: TRBJ2-7
v_call: TRBV5-1
cdr3_aa: ASSRVSGESSYEQY

j_call: TRBJ1-1
v_call: TRBV6-1
cdr3_aa: ASSESGGYTEAF

j_call: TRBJ2-5
v_call: TRBV7-2
cdr3_aa: ASSQTGTGGRETQY

j_call: TRBJ2-7
v_call: TRBV5-1
cdr3_aa: ASSFLTGYEQY

j_call: TRBJ2-5
v_call: TRBV7-2
cdr3_aa: ASSSRIKDLQTQY

j_call: TRBJ2-1
v_call: TRBV10-3
cdr3_aa: AISEGRQGVNNEQF

j_call: TRBJ2-2
v_call: TRBV6-5
cdr3_aa: ASIKAGGNTGELF

j_call: TRBJ1-6
v_call: TRBV27
cdr3_aa: ASRVGISSPLH

j_call: TRBJ2-3
v_call: TRBV5-8
cdr3_aa: ASSFGSSSSTDTQY

j_call: TRBJ1-6
v_call: TRBV9
cdr3_aa: ASSVGTGINNSPLH

j_call: TRBJ1-2
v_call: TRBV29-1
cdr3_aa: SAGQASSYGYT

j_call: TRBJ2-1
v_call: TRBV7-2
cdr3_aa: ASSSIGGPGGLGGEQF

j_call: TRBJ2-5
v_call: TRBV9
cdr3_aa: ASSVRQGRYQETQY

j_call: TRBJ2-5
v_call: TRBV7-8
cdr3_aa: ASSINSAGKETQY

j_call: TRBJ1-2
v_call: TRBV27
cdr3_aa: ASSLRRQGPGYT

j_call: TRBJ2-7
v_call: TRBV27
cdr3_aa: ASRTGNYEQY

j_call: TRBJ1-2
v_call: TRBV11-2
cdr3_aa: ASSQHTEGYT

j_call: TRBJ1-1
v_call: TRBV13
cdr3_aa: ASSLTGGRWNTEAF

j_call: TRBJ2-3
v_call: TRBV5-5
cdr3_aa: ASSPDRVQY

j_call: TRBJ2-5
v_call: TRBV7-2
cdr3_aa: ASSPGGRAAETQY

j_call: TRBJ1-1
v_call: TRBV19
cdr3_aa: ASRYRGQLEAF

j_call: TRBJ2-2
v_call: TRBV2
cdr3_aa: ASSEVDLSGSTGELF

j_call: TRBJ1-2
v_call: TRBV28
cdr3_aa: ASRPGGSGGYT

j_call: TRBJ1-5
v_call: TRBV29-1
cdr3_aa: SVVGQPNQPQH

j_call: TRBJ1-1
v_call: TRBV11-2
cdr3_aa: ASSLGPEGYTEAF

j_call: TRBJ1-1
v_call: TRBV30
cdr3_aa: AWSVGWRTEAF

j_call: TRBJ1-2
v_call: TRBV6-5
cdr3_aa: ASSLETRPFYGYT

j_call: TRBJ1-2
v_call: TRBV2
cdr3_aa: ASSEASLYGYT

j_call: TRBJ2-6
v_call: TRBV4-2
cdr3_aa: ASSQASAVSGANVLT